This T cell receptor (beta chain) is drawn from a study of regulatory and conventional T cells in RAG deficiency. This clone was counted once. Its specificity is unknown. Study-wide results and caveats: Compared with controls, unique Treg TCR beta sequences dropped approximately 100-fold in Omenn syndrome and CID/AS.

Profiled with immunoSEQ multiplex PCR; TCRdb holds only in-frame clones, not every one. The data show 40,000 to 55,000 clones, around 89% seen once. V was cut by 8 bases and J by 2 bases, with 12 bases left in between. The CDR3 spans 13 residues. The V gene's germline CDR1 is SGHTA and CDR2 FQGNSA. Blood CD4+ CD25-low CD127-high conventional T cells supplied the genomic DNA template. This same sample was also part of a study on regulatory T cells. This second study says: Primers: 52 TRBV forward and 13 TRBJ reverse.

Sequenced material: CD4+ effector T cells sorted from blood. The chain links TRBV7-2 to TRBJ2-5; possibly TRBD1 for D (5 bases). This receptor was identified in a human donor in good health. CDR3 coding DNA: TGTGCCAGCGCCCAGGGCGGACAAGAGACCCAGTACTTC. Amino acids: CASAQGGQETQYF.